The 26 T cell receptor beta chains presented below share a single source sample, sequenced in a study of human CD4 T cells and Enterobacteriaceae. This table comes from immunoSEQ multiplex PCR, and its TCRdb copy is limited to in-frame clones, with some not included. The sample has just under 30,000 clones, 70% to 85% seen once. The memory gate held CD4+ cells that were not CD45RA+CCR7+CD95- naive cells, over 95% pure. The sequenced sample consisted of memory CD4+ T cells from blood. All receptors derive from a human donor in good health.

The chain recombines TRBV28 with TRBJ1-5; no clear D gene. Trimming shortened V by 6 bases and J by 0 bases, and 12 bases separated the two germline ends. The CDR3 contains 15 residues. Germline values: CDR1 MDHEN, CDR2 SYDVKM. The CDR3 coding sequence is TGTGCCAGCAGAATTGAGCGGTATAGCAATCAGCCCCAGCATTTT. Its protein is CASRIERYSNQPQHF.

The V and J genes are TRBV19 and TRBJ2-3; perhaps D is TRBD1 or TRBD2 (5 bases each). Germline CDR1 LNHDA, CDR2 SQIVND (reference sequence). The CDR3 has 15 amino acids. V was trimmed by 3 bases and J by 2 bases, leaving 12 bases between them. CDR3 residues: CASSMGRVYTDTQYF. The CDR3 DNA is TGTGCCAGTAGTATGGGGCGGGTATACACAGATACGCAGTATTTT.

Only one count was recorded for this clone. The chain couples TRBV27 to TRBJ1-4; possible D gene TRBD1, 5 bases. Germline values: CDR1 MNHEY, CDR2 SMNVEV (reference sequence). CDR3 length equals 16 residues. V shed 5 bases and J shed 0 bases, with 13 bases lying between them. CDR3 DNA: TGTGCCAGCAGTGTCGGGACTCCCTCAACTAATGAAAAACTGTTTTTT. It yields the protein CASSVGTPSTNEKLFF.

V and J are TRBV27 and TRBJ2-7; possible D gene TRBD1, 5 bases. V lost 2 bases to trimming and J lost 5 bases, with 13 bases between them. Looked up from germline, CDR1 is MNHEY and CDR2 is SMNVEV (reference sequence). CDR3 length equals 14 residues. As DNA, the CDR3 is TGTGCCAGCAGTTTAAGTGTGGGGCTGAACGAGCAGTACTTC. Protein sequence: CASSLSVGLNEQYF.

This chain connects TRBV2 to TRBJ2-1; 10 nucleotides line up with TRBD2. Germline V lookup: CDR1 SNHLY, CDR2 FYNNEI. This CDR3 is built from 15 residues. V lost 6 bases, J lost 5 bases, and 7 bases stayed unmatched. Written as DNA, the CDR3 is TGTGCCAGCAGCCTTAGCGGGAGGACTAACAATGAGCAGTTCTTC. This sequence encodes CASSLSGRTNNEQFF.

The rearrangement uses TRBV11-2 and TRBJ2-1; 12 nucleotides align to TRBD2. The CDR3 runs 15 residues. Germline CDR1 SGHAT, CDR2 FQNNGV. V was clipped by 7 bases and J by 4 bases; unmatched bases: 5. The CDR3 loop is CASTWTSGAYNEQFF. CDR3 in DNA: TGTGCCAGCACCTGGACTAGCGGGGCTTACAATGAGCAGTTCTTC.

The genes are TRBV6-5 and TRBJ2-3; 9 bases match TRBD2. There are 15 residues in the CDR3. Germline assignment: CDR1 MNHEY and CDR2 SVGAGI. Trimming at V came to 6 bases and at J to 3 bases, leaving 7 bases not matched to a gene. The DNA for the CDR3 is TGTGCCAGCAGCAGAGCGGGAGGACGAACAGATACGCAGTATTTT. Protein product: CASSRAGGRTDTQYF.

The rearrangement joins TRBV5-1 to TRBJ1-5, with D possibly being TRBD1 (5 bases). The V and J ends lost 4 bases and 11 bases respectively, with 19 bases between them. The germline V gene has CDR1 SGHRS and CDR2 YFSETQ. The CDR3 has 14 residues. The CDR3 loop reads CASSPGAEGQSQHF. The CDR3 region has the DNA TGCGCCAGCAGCCCCGGGGCAGAAGGGCAGTCCCAGCATTTT. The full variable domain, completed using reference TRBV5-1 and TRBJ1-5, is KAGVTQTPRYLIKTRGQQVTLSCSPISGHRSVSWYQQTPGQGLQFLFEYFSETQRNKGNFPGRFSGRQFSNSRSEMNVSTLELGDSALYLCASSPGAEGQSQHFGDGTRLSIL.

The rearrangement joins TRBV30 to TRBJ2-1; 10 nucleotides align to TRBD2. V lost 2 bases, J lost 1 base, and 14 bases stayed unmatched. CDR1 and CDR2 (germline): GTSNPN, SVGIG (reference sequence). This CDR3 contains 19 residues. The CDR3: CAWSKATSGTLNSYNEQFF. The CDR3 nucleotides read TGTGCCTGGAGTAAGGCAACTAGCGGGACCCTAAATTCCTACAATGAGCAGTTCTTC.

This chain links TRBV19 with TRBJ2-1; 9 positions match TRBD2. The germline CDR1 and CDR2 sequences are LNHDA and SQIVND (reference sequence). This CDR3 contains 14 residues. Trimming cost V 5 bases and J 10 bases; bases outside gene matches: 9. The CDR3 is CASSLAGGPKEQFF. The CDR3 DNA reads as TGTGCCAGTAGTCTGGCGGGAGGGCCGAAAGAGCAGTTCTTC.

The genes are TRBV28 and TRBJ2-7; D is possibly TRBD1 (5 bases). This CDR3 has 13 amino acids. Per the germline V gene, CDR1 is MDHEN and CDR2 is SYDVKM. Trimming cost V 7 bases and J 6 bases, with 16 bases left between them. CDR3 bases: TGTGCCAGCACCGTCCAGGGTCTCTTCGAGCAGTACTTC. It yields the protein CASTVQGLFEQYF. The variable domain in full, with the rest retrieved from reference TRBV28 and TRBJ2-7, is DVKVTQSSRYLVKRTGEKVFLECVQDMDHENMFWYRQDPGLGLRLIYFSYDVKMKEKGDIPEGYSVSREKKERFSLILESASTNQTSMYLCASTVQGLFEQYFGPGTRLTVT.

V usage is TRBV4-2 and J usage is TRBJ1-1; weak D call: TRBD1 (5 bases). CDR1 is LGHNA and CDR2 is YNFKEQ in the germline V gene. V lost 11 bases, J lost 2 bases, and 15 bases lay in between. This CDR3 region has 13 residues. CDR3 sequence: CALSLGVNTEAFF. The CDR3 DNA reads TGTGCCCTGTCGTTGGGGGTAAACACTGAAGCTTTCTTT.

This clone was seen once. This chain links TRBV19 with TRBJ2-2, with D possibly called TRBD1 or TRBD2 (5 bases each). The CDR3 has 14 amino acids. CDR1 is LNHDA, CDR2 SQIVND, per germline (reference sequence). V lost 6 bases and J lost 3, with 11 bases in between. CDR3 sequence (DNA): TGTGCCAGTAGCCCCCTGGGGGACACCGGGGAGCTGTTTTTT. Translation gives CASSPLGDTGELFF. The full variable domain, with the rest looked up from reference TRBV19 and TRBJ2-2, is DGGITQSPKYLFRKEGQNVTLSCEQNLNHDAMYWYRQDPGQGLRLIYYSQIVNDFQKGDIAEGYSVSREKKESFPLTVTSAQKNPTAFYLCASSPLGDTGELFFGEGSRLTVL.

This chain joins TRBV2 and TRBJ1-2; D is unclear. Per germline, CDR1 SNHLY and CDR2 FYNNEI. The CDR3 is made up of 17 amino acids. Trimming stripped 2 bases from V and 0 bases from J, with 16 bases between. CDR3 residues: CASSERRRTASNYGYTF. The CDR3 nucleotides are TGTGCCAGCAGTGAAAGGCGCCGGACCGCTTCTAACTATGGCTACACCTTC.

CDR3 protein: CASSRVGEETQYF. The CDR3 DNA is TGCGCCAGCAGCCGGGTCGGGGAAGAGACCCAGTACTTC. The gene calls are TRBV5-1 and TRBJ2-5; weak D call: TRBD2 (5 bases). There are 13 residues in the CDR3. V lost 4 bases to trimming and J lost 3 bases, with 10 bases between them. The V gene's germline CDR1 is SGHRS and CDR2 YFSETQ.

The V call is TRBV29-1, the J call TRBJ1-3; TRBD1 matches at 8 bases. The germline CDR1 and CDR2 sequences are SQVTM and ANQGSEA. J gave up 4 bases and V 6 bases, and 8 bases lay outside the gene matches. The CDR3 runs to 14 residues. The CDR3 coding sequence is TGCAGCGTAGGTGGACAGGGTCTAGGAAACACCATATATTTT. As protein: CSVGGQGLGNTIYF.

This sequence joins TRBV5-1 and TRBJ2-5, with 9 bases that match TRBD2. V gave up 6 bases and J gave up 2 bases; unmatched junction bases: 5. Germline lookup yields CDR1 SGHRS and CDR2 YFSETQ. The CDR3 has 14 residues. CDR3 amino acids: CASNQAGGQETQYF. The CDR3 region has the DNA TGCGCCAGCAACCAAGCGGGAGGTCAAGAGACCCAGTACTTC. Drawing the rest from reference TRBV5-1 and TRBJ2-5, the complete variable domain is KAGVTQTPRYLIKTRGQQVTLSCSPISGHRSVSWYQQTPGQGLQFLFEYFSETQRNKGNFPGRFSGRQFSNSRSEMNVSTLELGDSALYLCASNQAGGQETQYFGPGTRLLVL.

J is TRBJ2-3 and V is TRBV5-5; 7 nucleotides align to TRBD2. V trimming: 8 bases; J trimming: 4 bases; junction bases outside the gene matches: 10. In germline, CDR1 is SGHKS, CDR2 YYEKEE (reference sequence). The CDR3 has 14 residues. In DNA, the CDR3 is TGTGCCAGTACGGGCGGGAGAGGATCAGATACGCAGTATTTT. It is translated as CASTGGRGSDTQYF.

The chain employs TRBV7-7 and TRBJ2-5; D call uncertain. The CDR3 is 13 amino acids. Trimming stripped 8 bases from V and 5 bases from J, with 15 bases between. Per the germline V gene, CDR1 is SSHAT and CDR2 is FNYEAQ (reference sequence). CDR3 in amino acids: CASRSSMGETQYF. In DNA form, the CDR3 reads TGTGCCAGCCGCAGTTCCATGGGGGAGACCCAGTACTTC.

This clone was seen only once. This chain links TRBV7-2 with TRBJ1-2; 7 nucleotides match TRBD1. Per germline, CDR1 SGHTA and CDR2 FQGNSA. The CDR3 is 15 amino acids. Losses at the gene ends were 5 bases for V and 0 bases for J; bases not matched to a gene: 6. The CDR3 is CASSRGQAANYGYTF. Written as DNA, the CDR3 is TGTGCCAGCAGCCGCGGACAGGCCGCTAACTATGGCTACACCTTC.

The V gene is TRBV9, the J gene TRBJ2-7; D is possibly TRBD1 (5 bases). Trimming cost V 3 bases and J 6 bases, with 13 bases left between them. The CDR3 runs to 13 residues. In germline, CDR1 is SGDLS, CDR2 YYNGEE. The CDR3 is CASSEGARSEQYF. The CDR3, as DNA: TGTGCCAGCAGCGAAGGGGCTCGTTCCGAGCAGTACTTC.

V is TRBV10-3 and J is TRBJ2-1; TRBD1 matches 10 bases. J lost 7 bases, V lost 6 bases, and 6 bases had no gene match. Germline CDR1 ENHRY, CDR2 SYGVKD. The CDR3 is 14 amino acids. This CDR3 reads CAIRGQGIGNEQFF. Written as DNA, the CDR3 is TGTGCCATCAGGGGACAGGGGATTGGAAATGAGCAGTTCTTC.

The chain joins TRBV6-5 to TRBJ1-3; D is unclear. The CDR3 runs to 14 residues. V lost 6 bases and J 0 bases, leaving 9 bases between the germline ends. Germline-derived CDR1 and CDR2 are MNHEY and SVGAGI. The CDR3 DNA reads TGTGCCAGCAGGGAACGCTTCTCTGGAAACACCATATATTTT. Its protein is CASRERFSGNTIYF.

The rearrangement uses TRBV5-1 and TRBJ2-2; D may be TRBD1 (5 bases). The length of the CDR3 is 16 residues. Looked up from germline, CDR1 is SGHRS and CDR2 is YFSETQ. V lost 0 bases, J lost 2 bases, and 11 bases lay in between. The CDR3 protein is CASSLEFDSNTGELFF. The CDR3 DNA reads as TGCGCCAGCAGCTTGGAGTTCGACAGTAACACCGGGGAGCTGTTTTTT. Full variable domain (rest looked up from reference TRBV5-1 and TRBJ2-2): KAGVTQTPRYLIKTRGQQVTLSCSPISGHRSVSWYQQTPGQGLQFLFEYFSETQRNKGNFPGRFSGRQFSNSRSEMNVSTLELGDSALYLCASSLEFDSNTGELFFGEGSRLTVL.

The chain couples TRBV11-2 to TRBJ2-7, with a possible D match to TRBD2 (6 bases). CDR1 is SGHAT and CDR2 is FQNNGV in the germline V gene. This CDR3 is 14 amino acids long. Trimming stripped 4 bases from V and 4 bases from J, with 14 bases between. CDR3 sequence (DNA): TGTGCCAGCAGCTCGTCGACTAGGGTGTACGAGCAGTACTTC. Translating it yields CASSSSTRVYEQYF.

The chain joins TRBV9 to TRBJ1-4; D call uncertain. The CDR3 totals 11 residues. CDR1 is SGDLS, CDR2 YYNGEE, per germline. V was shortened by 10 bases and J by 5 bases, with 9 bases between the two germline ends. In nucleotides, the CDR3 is TGTGCCTCCGGGGAAAATGAAAAACTGTTTTTT. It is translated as CASGENEKLFF.